This TCR beta chain was retrieved from a study of immune evolution from preneoplasia to lung adenocarcinoma. In the study overall: HLA loss of heterozygosity: around 6.5% AIS, about 15% MIA, 30% to 35% ADC, none AAH. General observations from the study: Top clone frequencies peaked in normal lung, apparently declining through invasive adenocarcinoma. T cell clonality was higher in KRAS-mutant than EGFR-mutant or wild-type nodules.

H&E slides confirmed each diagnosis, reviewed by two pathologists independently. This CDR3 region has 14 residues. Germline V CDR1 and CDR2: SGHVS, FQNEAQ. V gave up 4 bases and J gave up 4 bases, with 13 bases separating them. On this clone: The antigen is undetermined.

Sequencing was performed with immunoSEQ multiplex PCR; in TCRdb, only in-frame clones are kept and a portion is missing. The data hold some 21,000 clones, with over 70% observed a single time. Sequencing was carried out using FFPE invasive lung adenocarcinoma tissue. This TCR was recovered from a person aged 55-75 years with lung adenocarcinoma. The chain links TRBV7-8 to TRBJ2-5; D may correspond to TRBD1 or TRBD2 (5 bases each). CDR3 in amino acids: CASSYAGSRETQYF. The CDR3 DNA sequence: TGTGCCAGCAGCTACGCAGGGAGTAGAGAGACCCAGTACTTC.